These 14 T cell receptor beta chains originate from one sample sequenced in a study of response to subunit inactivated influenza vaccine. TCRdb passed the RT-PCR reads through MiXCR, listing each CDR3 protein once. This sample has about 180,000 distinct CDR3 sequences, with approximately 8.7% found just once. The sample consisted of non-naive T cells sorted from PBMCs, taken on the day of vaccination. These TCRs come from a man aged 45-65 years who received an inactivated influenza vaccine.

The table lists this clonotype with a few counts. J is TRBJ1-5 and V is TRBV7-2, with 9 bases that match TRBD1. V was clipped by 5 bases and J by 10 bases; unmatched bases: 6. The CDR3 loop spans 13 amino acids. Germline lookup yields CDR1 SGHTA and CDR2 FQGNSA. CDR3 loop: CASSVGGQGPQHF. DNA for the CDR3: TGTGCCAGCAGCGTGGGGGGACAGGGTCCCCAGCATTTT.

There are a few counts of this clonotype. The V call is TRBV6-1, the J call TRBJ2-1, with a tentative D call TRBD2 (5 bases). The germline V and J ends were trimmed by 1 base and 6 bases, with 7 bases remaining between them. Germline V gives CDR1 MNHNS, CDR2 SASEGT. The CDR3 has 13 residues. The CDR3 spells CASSEVRGNEQFF. In nucleotides, the CDR3 is TGTGCCAGCAGTGAAGTTCGGGGCAATGAGCAGTTCTTC.

This clonotype was seen at least ten times. V gene TRBV12-3 or TRBV12-4 combines with J gene TRBJ2-3; D is ambiguous. CDR3 length: 12 amino acids. Trimming removed 5 bases at V and 7 bases at J, with 10 bases between. The CDR3 sequence is CASSPTVYTQYF. The CDR3 nucleotides are TGTGCCAGCAGTCCGACCGTATATACGCAGTATTTT.

The chain employs TRBV3-1 and TRBJ2-1; tentative D call: TRBD1 (6 bases). Trimming shortened V by 1 base and J by 4 bases, and 17 bases separated the two germline ends. The germline V gene has CDR1 LGHDT and CDR2 YNNKEL (reference sequence). This CDR3 is 17 amino acids long. CDR3 DNA: TGTGCCAGCAGCCAAGCCAAATCCGGGACACCATACAATGAGCAGTTCTTC. Its protein is CASSQAKSGTPYNEQFF.

This clonotype was counted at least ten times. The chain joins TRBV7-8 to TRBJ2-5, with 10 bases aligning to TRBD2. CDR1 and CDR2 from the germline V gene are SGHVS and FQNEAQ. V gave up 1 base and J gave up 3 bases; unmatched junction bases: 8. The CDR3 sequence is 17 residues long. The CDR3 DNA sequence: TGTGCCAGCAGCTTAGTTCCTAGCGGGAGTGTGAAAGAGACCCAGTACTTC. The encoded protein is CASSLVPSGSVKETQYF.

The chain is built from TRBV20-1 and TRBJ2-4, with TRBD2 as a possible D gene (5 bases). Deletions cut 0 bases from V and 7 bases from J, with 10 bases between. CDR3 size: 13 residues. CDR1 and CDR2 (germline): DFQATT, SNEGSKA (reference sequence). The CDR3 nucleotides are TGCAGTGCTAGAGATCCCGGGGTGAACATTCAGTACTTC. Protein sequence: CSARDPGVNIQYF.

The CDR3 coding sequence is TGTGCCATCAGTTACACAAGTAACAATGAGCAGTTCTTC. Translation: CAISYTSNNEQFF. This rearrangement joins TRBV10-3 to TRBJ2-1; no reliable D call. Germline V lookup: CDR1 ENHRY, CDR2 SYGVKD. The ends were cut back, 5 bases at V and 5 bases at J, with 10 bases in the middle. CDR3 size: 13 residues.

This clonotype occurred a few times. The DNA for the CDR3 is TGTGCCAGCAGTTCGAACAGGGGGCGAGGAAAACTGTTTTTT. Translated: CASSSNRGRGKLFF. The chain has TRBV6-5 and TRBJ1-4, with TRBD1 matching 9 bases. Per germline, CDR1 MNHEY and CDR2 SVGAGI. The length of the CDR3 is 14 residues. The junction had 7 bases not matched to a gene; V was cut back by 4 bases and J by 10 bases.

The genes are TRBV6-5 and TRBJ1-1; no reliable D call. Germline-derived CDR1 and CDR2 are MNHEY and SVGAGI. The CDR3 is 15 residues long. V lost 2 bases and J lost 0, with 10 bases in between. Here the CDR3 reads CASSYLPGMNTEAFF. As DNA, the CDR3 is TGTGCCAGCAGTTACCTCCCGGGAATGAACACTGAAGCTTTCTTT.

The J gene is TRBJ1-1, the V gene TRBV29-1; weak D call: TRBD1 (5 bases). V lost 7 bases to trimming and J lost 1 base, with 10 bases between them. CDR1 is SQVTM, CDR2 ANQGSEA, per germline. The CDR3 length is 12 residues. CDR3 bases: TGCAGCGGGGGGGAAGGGAACACTGAAGCTTTCTTT. Translating it yields CSGGEGNTEAFF.

Many counts were recorded for this clonotype. The chain has TRBV29-1 and TRBJ2-7; 9 bases line up with TRBD1. Germline V CDR1 and CDR2: SQVTM, ANQGSEA. The ends lost 5 bases at V and 3 bases at J; junction bases unmatched: 8. The CDR3 is made up of 14 amino acids. The CDR3 region is CSVLGTGTIYEQYF. The CDR3 DNA follows: TGCAGCGTTCTTGGGACAGGGACCATCTACGAGCAGTACTTC.

This clonotype showed up just a few times. Here the CDR3 DNA reads TGTGCCAGCCAAAACGAGGGTGTTCAGCCCCAGCATTTT. Amino acids: CASQNEGVQPQHF. The chain has TRBV6-2 or TRBV6-3 and TRBJ1-5; D gene ambiguous. CDR1 is MNHEY, CDR2 SVGEGT, per germline. This CDR3 has 13 amino acids. V was shortened by 8 bases and J by 6 bases, with 14 bases between the two germline ends.

This clonotype occurred a few times. The chain has TRBV12-3 or TRBV12-4 and TRBJ2-1; D call uncertain. Deletions cut 6 bases from V and 10 bases from J, with 16 bases between. The CDR3 runs 13 residues. The CDR3, as DNA: TGTGCCAGCAGGCAGAATACAAAAGGCGAGCAGTTCTTC. Translation: CASRQNTKGEQFF.

V is TRBV6-1 and J is TRBJ2-3; 7 bases line up with TRBD1. Germline CDR1 and CDR2: MNHNS and SASEGT. There are 14 residues in the CDR3. After removal of 5 bases from V and 6 bases from J, the junction contained 8 bases not matched to a gene. In DNA, the CDR3 is TGTGCCAGCAGTCCCAACCCCAGGGGGGATACGCAGTATTTT. Amino acids: CASSPNPRGDTQYF.